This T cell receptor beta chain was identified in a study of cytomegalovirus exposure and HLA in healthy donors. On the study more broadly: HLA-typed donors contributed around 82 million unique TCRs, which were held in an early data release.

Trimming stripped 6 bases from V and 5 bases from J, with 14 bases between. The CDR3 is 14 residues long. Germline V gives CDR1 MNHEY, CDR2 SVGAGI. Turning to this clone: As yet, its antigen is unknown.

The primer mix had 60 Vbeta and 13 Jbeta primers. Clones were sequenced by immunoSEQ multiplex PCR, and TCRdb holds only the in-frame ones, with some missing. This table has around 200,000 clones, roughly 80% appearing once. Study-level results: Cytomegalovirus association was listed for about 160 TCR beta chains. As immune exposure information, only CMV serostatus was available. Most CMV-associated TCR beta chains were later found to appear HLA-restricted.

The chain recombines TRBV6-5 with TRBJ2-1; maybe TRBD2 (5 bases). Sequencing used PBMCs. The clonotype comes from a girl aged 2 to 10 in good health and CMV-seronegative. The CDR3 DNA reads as TGTGCCAGCAGCAAAACTAGATCCCACAATGAGCAGTTCTTC. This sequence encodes CASSKTRSHNEQFF.